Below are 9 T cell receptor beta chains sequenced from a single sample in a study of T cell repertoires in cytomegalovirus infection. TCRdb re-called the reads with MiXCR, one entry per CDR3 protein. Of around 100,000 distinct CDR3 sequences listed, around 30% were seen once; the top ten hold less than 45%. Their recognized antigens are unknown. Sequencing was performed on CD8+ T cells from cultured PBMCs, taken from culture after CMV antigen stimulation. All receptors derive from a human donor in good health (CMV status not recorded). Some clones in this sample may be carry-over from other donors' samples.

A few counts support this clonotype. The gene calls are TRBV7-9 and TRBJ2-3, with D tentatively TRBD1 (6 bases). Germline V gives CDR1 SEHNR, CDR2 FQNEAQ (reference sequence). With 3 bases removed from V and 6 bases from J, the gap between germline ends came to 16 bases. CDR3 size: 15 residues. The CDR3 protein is CASSFRDTGSDTQYF. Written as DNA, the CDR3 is TGTGCCAGCAGCTTTCGGGACACGGGTTCGGATACGCAGTATTTT.

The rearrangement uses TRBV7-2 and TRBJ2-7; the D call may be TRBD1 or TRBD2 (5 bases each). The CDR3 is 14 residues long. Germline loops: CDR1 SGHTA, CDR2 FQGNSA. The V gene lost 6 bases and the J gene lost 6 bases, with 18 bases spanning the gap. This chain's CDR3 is CASSPGARMSEQYF. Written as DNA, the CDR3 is TGTGCCAGCAGTCCCGGGGCCAGGATGAGCGAGCAGTACTTC.

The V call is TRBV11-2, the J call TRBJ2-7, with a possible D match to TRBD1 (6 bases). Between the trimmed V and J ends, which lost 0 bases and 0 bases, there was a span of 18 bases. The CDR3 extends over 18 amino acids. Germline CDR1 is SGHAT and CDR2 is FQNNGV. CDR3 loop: CASSLDHFGDTLSYEQYF. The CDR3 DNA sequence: TGTGCCAGCAGCTTAGATCATTTTGGGGACACTCTCTCCTACGAGCAGTACTTC.

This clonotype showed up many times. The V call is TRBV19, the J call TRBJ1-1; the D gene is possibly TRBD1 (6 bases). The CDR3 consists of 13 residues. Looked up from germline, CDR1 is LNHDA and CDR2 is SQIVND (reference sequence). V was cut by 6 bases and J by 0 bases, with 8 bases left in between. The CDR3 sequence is CASRQGLNTEAFF. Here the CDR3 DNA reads TGTGCCAGTAGACAGGGCTTGAACACTGAAGCTTTCTTT. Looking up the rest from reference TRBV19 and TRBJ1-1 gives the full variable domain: DGGITQSPKYLFRKEGQNVTLSCEQNLNHDAMYWYRQDPGQGLRLIYYSQIVNDFQKGDIAEGYSVSREKKESFPLTVTSAQKNPTAFYLCASRQGLNTEAFFGQGTRLTVV.

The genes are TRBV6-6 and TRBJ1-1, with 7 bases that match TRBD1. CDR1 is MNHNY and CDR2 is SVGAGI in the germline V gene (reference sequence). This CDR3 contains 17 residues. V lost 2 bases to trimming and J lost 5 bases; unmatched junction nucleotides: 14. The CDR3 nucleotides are TGTGCCAGCAGTTACCCGCGGGGCAGGGGGGGGAAAACTGAAGCTTTCTTT. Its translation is CASSYPRGRGGKTEAFF.

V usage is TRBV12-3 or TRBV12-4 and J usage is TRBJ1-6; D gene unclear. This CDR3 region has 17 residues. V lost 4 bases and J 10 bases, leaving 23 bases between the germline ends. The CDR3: CASSSSDGPTSGSPLHF. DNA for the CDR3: TGTGCCAGCAGTTCCTCGGACGGGCCCACCTCGGGGTCACCCCTCCACTTT.

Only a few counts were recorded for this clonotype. The chain's CDR3 is CASSQDRIGTNTGELFF. The CDR3 DNA reads as TGTGCCAGCAGCCAAGACAGGATTGGTACGAACACCGGGGAGCTGTTTTTT. The V and J genes are TRBV4-2 and TRBJ2-2, with D hard to call. Trimming stripped 0 bases from V and 0 bases from J, with 11 bases between. The CDR3 runs 17 residues. Germline assignment: CDR1 LGHNA and CDR2 YNFKEQ.

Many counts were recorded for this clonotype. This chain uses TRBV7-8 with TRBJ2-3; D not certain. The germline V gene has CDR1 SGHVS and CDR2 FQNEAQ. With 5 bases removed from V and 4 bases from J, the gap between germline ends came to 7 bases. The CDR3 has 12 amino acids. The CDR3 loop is CASSTTPDTQYF. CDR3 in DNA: TGTGCCAGCAGCACAACGCCAGATACGCAGTATTTT.

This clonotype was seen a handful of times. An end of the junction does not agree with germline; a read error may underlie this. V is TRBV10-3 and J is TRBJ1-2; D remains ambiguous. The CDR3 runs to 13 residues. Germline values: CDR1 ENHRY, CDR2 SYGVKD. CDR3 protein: CAISESTPKDSVF. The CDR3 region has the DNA TGTGCCATCAGTGAGTCGACCCCTAAGGATTCGGTGTTC.